The present T cell receptor beta chain was sequenced within a study of blood T cell repertoires in COVID-19. The CDR3 has 14 residues. Germline V gene data show CDR1 as DFQATT and CDR2 as SNEGSKA (reference sequence). V lost 3 bases and J 5 bases, leaving 13 bases between the germline ends. Assay: immunoSEQ multiplex PCR; the TCRdb copy retains only in-frame clones and omits some. The data contain 90,000 to 150,000 clones, just over 70% of them singletons. Sequenced input: peripheral blood. The sequence came from a human donor with acute or convalescent COVID-19. The donor label of this sample is uncertain. The rearrangement links TRBV20-1 to TRBJ1-4; D is possibly TRBD1 (6 bases). CDR3 coding DNA: TGCAGTGCTAGTCCCGGACAGACGAATGAAAAACTGTTTTTT. Translating gives CSASPGQTNEKLFF.